The present TCR beta chain was sequenced within a study of blood T cell repertoires in COVID-19. Study as a whole: Samples taken during acute and convalescent COVID-19 were collected in the United States, Italy and Spain.

Original data processing: Nucleated cell number was recorded as an estimate derived from reference gene primer amplification. Produced via immunoSEQ multiplex PCR; TCRdb's table is partial and in-frame only. V, J and clone size are taken as reported in that table, and D and trimming were inferred from the DNA itself. Of tens of thousands of clones in the sample, around 79% were seen once. CDR3 length: 15 residues. The germline V gene encodes CDR1 LNHNV and CDR2 YYDKDF (reference sequence). Trimming removed 7 bases from V and 7 bases from J, with 22 bases in between. The chain recombines TRBV15 with TRBJ2-5; perhaps TRBD1 as D (6 bases). Source material: peripheral blood. The clonotype was recovered from a human donor in a cohort sampled during active COVID-19. The CDR3 nucleotides read TGTGCCACCACCCCCCTAACAGGGTCCGGGGTGACCCAGTACTTC. Translation gives CATTPLTGSGVTQYF.